These 32 T cell receptor beta chains were all obtained from the same sample, sequenced in a study of spatial heterogeneity in lung cancer. Points from the study as a whole: Tumor mutation count correlated with how many alpha and beta TCRs expanded intratumorally.

These TCRs are of unknown antigen specificity. Stated time point: sample taken at primary tumor resection. TCRdb passed the 5' RACE reads through MiXCR, listing each CDR3 protein once. The repertoire consists of just under 1,500 distinct CDR3 sequences, with around 25% occurring once and the leading ten covering roughly a tenth. The source material was lung tumor tissue, sampled at surgery. All receptors come from a female donor with early-stage non-small cell lung cancer.

This clonotype turned up a few times. V is TRBV12-3 or TRBV12-4 and J is TRBJ1-6; no reliable D call. The CDR3 totals 13 residues. With 2 bases removed from V and 12 bases from J, the gap between germline ends came to 11 bases. The CDR3 DNA follows: TGTGCCAGCAGTTTATCTGGACTACGACCCCTCCACTTT. Translating gives CASSLSGLRPLHF.

This clonotype is judged large. This chain joins TRBV5-6 and TRBJ1-5; 9 nucleotides agree with TRBD1. V was clipped by 1 base and J by 2 bases; unmatched bases: 1. This CDR3 has 15 residues. Germline assignment: CDR1 SGHDT and CDR2 YYEEEE. CDR3: CASSLRQGGNQPQHF. The DNA of the CDR3 is TGTGCCAGCAGCTTGAGACAGGGGGGCAATCAGCCCCAGCATTTT.

This clonotype is categorized as large. This chain connects TRBV27 to TRBJ1-1; no firm D call. The CDR3 covers 14 residues. In germline, CDR1 is MNHEY, CDR2 SMNVEV (reference sequence). Trimming removed 2 bases at V and 0 bases at J, with 7 bases between. The chain's CDR3 is CASSLKGLNTEAFF. In DNA, the CDR3 is TGTGCCAGCAGTTTAAAGGGTTTGAACACTGAAGCTTTCTTT.

By sample fraction, this clonotype is large. The gene calls are TRBV7-8 and TRBJ2-4; D tentatively reads TRBD1 or TRBD2 (6 bases each). The V gene lost 5 bases and the J gene lost 0 bases, with 11 bases spanning the gap. The CDR3 length is 15 residues. Germline CDR1 is SGHVS and CDR2 is FQNEAQ. CDR3 sequence reads: CASSIGGGAKNIQYF. The CDR3 DNA is TGTGCCAGCAGCATTGGAGGGGGAGCCAAAAACATTCAGTACTTC.

J is TRBJ1-2 and V is TRBV29-1, with 9 bases matching TRBD1. CDR1 is SQVTM, CDR2 ANQGSEA, per germline. The CDR3 is 14 residues long. V gave up 7 bases and J gave up 4 bases; unmatched junction bases: 10. Here the CDR3 reads CSANTGTGIYGYTF. CDR3 nucleotides: TGCAGCGCCAATACCGGGACAGGGATCTATGGCTACACCTTC.

By sample share, this clonotype is large. J is TRBJ2-3 and V is TRBV19; D is undetermined. The V end lost 4 bases, the J end lost 2 bases, and 10 bases lay between the germline ends. Germline loops: CDR1 LNHDA, CDR2 SQIVND (reference sequence). This CDR3 spans 14 amino acids. For the CDR3, the DNA is TGTGCCAGTAGTAGCAGTGGATACACAGATACGCAGTATTTT. It codes for CASSSSGYTDTQYF.

The J gene is TRBJ2-1, the V gene TRBV11-3; D is uncertain. The V gene lost 2 bases and the J gene lost 6 bases, with 11 bases spanning the gap. The germline V gene encodes CDR1 SGHNT and CDR2 YENEEA. The CDR3 sequence is 14 residues long. The CDR3 nucleotides read TGTGCCAGCAGCTTAAAAGACGGGCTCAATGAGCAGTTCTTC. Encoded protein: CASSLKDGLNEQFF.

This clonotype is termed large. The V call is TRBV5-1, the J call TRBJ2-1; 10 bases align to TRBD2. Trimming took 1 base from V and 5 from J; bases not matched to a gene: 3. Germline CDR1 reads SGHRS; CDR2 reads YFSETQ. This CDR3 region has 15 residues. DNA for the CDR3: TGCGCCAGCAGCTTGAAACTAGCGGGACACAATGAGCAGTTCTTC. Encoded protein: CASSLKLAGHNEQFF.

This clonotype was picked up a small number of times. J is TRBJ1-1 and V is TRBV12-3 or TRBV12-4; tentative D call: TRBD1 (5 bases). This CDR3 region has 12 residues. The V and J ends lost 7 bases and 7 bases respectively, with 13 bases between them. CDR3 loop: CASKTDGHEAFF. As DNA, the CDR3 is TGTGCCAGCAAGACGGACGGACATGAAGCTTTCTTT.

This clonotype is medium-sized (0.01 to 0.1%) by share. The chain has TRBV6-5 and TRBJ2-1; D is undetermined. The germline gives CDR1 MNHEY, CDR2 SVGAGI. V shed 6 bases and J shed 1 base, with 22 bases lying between them. The CDR3 sequence is 18 residues long. The CDR3: CASRKINWPPRSYNEQFF. As DNA, the CDR3 is TGTGCCAGCAGGAAAATTAACTGGCCTCCCCGGTCCTACAATGAGCAGTTCTTC.

In its sample, this clonotype ranks as medium-sized. The chain joins TRBV13 to TRBJ2-2; 8 nucleotides line up with TRBD1. Germline loops: CDR1 PRHDT, CDR2 FYEKMQ (reference sequence). This CDR3 spans 16 amino acids. Germline trimming cut 4 bases from V and 4 bases from J; bases unmatched to any gene: 8. CDR3 sequence reads: CASSSYQGARTGELFF. CDR3 bases: TGTGCCAGCAGCTCCTATCAGGGGGCGCGCACCGGGGAGCTGTTTTTT.

The rearrangement uses TRBV5-4 and TRBJ2-7; weak D call: TRBD1 (6 bases). V shed 2 bases and J shed 1 base, with 10 bases lying between them. The CDR3 has 14 amino acids. From germline, CDR1 is SGHNT and CDR2 YYREEE (reference sequence). CDR3 residues: CASSLQGESYEQYF. The CDR3 DNA reads TGTGCCAGCAGCTTACAGGGCGAGTCCTACGAGCAGTACTTC.

Relative to its sample, this clonotype is medium-sized (0.01 to 0.1%). The genes are TRBV3-1 and TRBJ2-7; D is unresolved. Germline CDR1 reads LGHDT; CDR2 reads YNNKEL (reference sequence). CDR3 length: 15 amino acids. Trimming took 2 bases from V and 6 from J, leaving 17 bases between them. This CDR3 is CASSQLTSKPGEQYF. The CDR3 nucleotides are TGTGCCAGCAGCCAACTAACTTCTAAGCCTGGCGAGCAGTACTTC.

This clonotype appeared a few times. The genes are TRBV3-1 and TRBJ2-2; TRBD2 matches at 10 bases. CDR1 and CDR2 from the germline V gene are LGHDT and YNNKEL (reference sequence). J lost 7 bases, V lost 0 bases, and 2 bases had no gene match. This CDR3 is 15 amino acids long. In DNA form, the CDR3 reads TGTGCCAGCAGCCAAGATCCTAGCGGGAGCGGGGAGCTGTTTTTT. Protein sequence: CASSQDPSGSGELFF.

This clonotype is labeled as large (0.1 to 1%). V and J are TRBV3-1 and TRBJ2-7, with 10 bases fitting TRBD1. Germline CDR1 reads LGHDT; CDR2 reads YNNKEL (reference sequence). After removal of 5 bases from V and 5 bases from J, the junction contained 6 bases not matched to a gene. The CDR3 has 14 residues. As DNA, the CDR3 is TGTGCCAGCAGCGTACCGGGACAGGGGAACGAGCAGTACTTC. Translating it yields CASSVPGQGNEQYF.

This clonotype is medium-sized by share. The chain links TRBV29-1 to TRBJ2-1; TRBD2 matches 9 bases. The length of the CDR3 is 16 residues. The V and J ends lost 3 bases and 7 bases, in that order; junction bases with no gene match: 13. Looked up from germline, CDR1 is SQVTM and CDR2 is ANQGSEA. The CDR3 loop is CSVDGGRASALNEQFF. CDR3 nucleotide sequence: TGCAGCGTTGACGGCGGGAGGGCCTCGGCGTTGAATGAGCAGTTCTTC.

This clonotype qualifies as medium-sized. The rearrangement uses TRBV14 and TRBJ2-5, with D unresolved. In germline, CDR1 is SGHDN, CDR2 FVKESK. The germline V and J ends were trimmed by 5 bases and 1 base, with 8 bases remaining between them. CDR3 size: 13 residues. The CDR3 sequence: CASSYLTQETQYF. The CDR3 DNA reads as TGTGCCAGCAGCTATTTAACCCAAGAGACCCAGTACTTC.

The CDR3 DNA reads TGCGCCAGCAGCCCGGGACAGGGGGATTCACCCCTCCACTTT. Encoded protein: CASSPGQGDSPLHF. V is TRBV23-1 and J is TRBJ1-6; 11 nucleotides agree with TRBD1. TRBV23-1 is classed as an ORF, of uncertain function. The CDR3 consists of 14 residues. The ends lost 6 bases at V and 8 bases at J; junction bases unmatched: 3.

Relative to its sample, this clonotype is medium-sized. This chain uses TRBV10-2 with TRBJ1-5; TRBD1 matches 7 bases. CDR1 WSHSY and CDR2 SAAADI come from the germline V gene. The CDR3 consists of 15 residues. After removal of 0 bases from V and 5 bases from J, the junction contained 4 bases not matched to a gene. The CDR3 region has the DNA TGCGCCAGCAGTGAGTCGAAGGGGGCCCATCAGCCCCAGCATTTT. Residues: CASSESKGAHQPQHF.

Judged by abundance, this clonotype is large. The chain uses TRBV29-1 and TRBJ2-1, with D perhaps matching TRBD2 (6 bases). Trimming removed 0 bases from V and 6 bases from J, with 15 bases in between. CDR3 length: 15 amino acids. Germline CDR1 SQVTM, CDR2 ANQGSEA. For the CDR3, the DNA is TGCAGCGTTGAAGAGATTCGGGGGTCGGGCAATGAGCAGTTCTTC. It yields the protein CSVEEIRGSGNEQFF.

DNA for the CDR3: TGTGCCAGCAGCTTGACAGGATCCTCTAACTATGGCTACACCTTC. It codes for CASSLTGSSNYGYTF. The V and J genes are TRBV9 and TRBJ1-2, with D possibly being TRBD1 (6 bases). The ends were cut back, 4 bases at V and 0 bases at J, with 13 bases in the middle. CDR1 and CDR2 (germline): SGDLS, YYNGEE. This CDR3 has 15 residues.

This clonotype was detected only a few times. The chain couples TRBV5-6 to TRBJ2-3, with D hard to call. V was shortened by 4 bases and J by 7 bases, with 10 bases between the two germline ends. Germline V gives CDR1 SGHDT, CDR2 YYEEEE. The CDR3 length is 12 residues. The DNA for the CDR3 is TGTGCCAGCAGCCTCTTTATGAATACGCAGTATTTT. Residues: CASSLFMNTQYF.

This clonotype was counted only a few times. The chain is built from TRBV20-1 and TRBJ1-5, with D unclear. V lost 2 bases to trimming and J lost 3 bases, with 11 bases between them. The length of the CDR3 is 14 residues. In germline, CDR1 is DFQATT, CDR2 SNEGSKA (reference sequence). The DNA of the CDR3 is TGCAGTGCTAGAAGAGGGCAATTCAATCAGCCCCAGCATTTT. This encodes CSARRGQFNQPQHF.

This clonotype is categorized as large. The chain employs TRBV5-1 and TRBJ1-6, with D tentatively TRBD1 (6 bases). There are 17 residues in the CDR3. Trimming cost V 6 bases and J 0 bases, with 16 bases left between them. Germline V gene data show CDR1 as SGHRS and CDR2 as YFSETQ. The DNA of the CDR3 is TGCGCCAGCACCGCTGGACAGCCGCCCTCCTATAATTCACCCCTCCACTTT. It specifies CASTAGQPPSYNSPLHF.

Within the sample, this clonotype is medium-sized (0.01 to 0.1%). The rearrangement links TRBV5-6 to TRBJ2-5; D is unclear. Germline V CDR1 and CDR2: SGHDT, YYEEEE. This CDR3 is built from 14 residues. Trimming removed 3 bases at V and 0 bases at J, with 9 bases between. CDR3 coding DNA: TGTGCCAGCAGCTCGGAAGTGTACCAAGAGACCCAGTACTTC. Its protein is CASSSEVYQETQYF.

This rearrangement joins TRBV7-2 to TRBJ2-3; possible D gene TRBD2, 5 bases. Trimming cost V 6 bases and J 0 bases, with 10 bases left between them. CDR1 and CDR2 from the germline V gene are SGHTA and FQGNSA. This CDR3 is built from 14 residues. The CDR3 protein is CASRTRVSTDTQYF. The CDR3 bases are TGTGCCAGCAGGACGAGGGTCAGCACAGATACGCAGTATTTT.

This sequence joins TRBV29-1 and TRBJ2-2; D ambiguous. This CDR3 region has 11 residues. Trimming left V 4 bases short and J 5 bases short, with 5 bases between. The germline CDR1 and CDR2 sequences are SQVTM and ANQGSEA. The CDR3 nucleotides read TGCAGCGTTGTGCAGACCGGGGAGCTGTTTTTT. As protein: CSVVQTGELFF.

V usage is TRBV7-3 and J usage is TRBJ2-3; a possible D gene is TRBD2 (7 bases). Germline values: CDR1 SGHTA, CDR2 FQGTGA. The CDR3 is 16 amino acids. Trimming cost V 2 bases and J 1 base, with 13 bases left between them. CDR3 nucleotides: TGTGCCAGCAGCTTACTGGCGGGGGCCGGCACAGATACGCAGTATTTT. Protein product: CASSLLAGAGTDTQYF.

By proportion, this clonotype is large. The chain recombines TRBV23-1 with TRBJ2-1, with 11 bases aligning to TRBD2. TRBV23-1 is assigned to the ORF class and has an uncertain function. With 2 bases clipped from V and 7 bases from J, the junction kept 13 bases outside the gene matches. The CDR3 is 18 residues long. CDR3 coding DNA: TGCGCCAGCAGTCAAGCCCAAACTAGCGGGAGTCGGTCAAATGAGCAGTTCTTC. This encodes CASSQAQTSGSRSNEQFF.

The V call is TRBV27, the J call TRBJ1-2; TRBD1 matches 7 bases. Germline V gene lookup returns CDR1 MNHEY and CDR2 SMNVEV (reference sequence). The V segment lost 5 bases and the J segment 2 bases; nucleotides outside the gene matches: 5. The CDR3 is made up of 14 amino acids. The CDR3 DNA reads TGTGCCAGCAGTCTGGGACAGACGAACTATGGCTACACCTTC. Protein sequence: CASSLGQTNYGYTF.

The table lists this clonotype with a few counts. The genes are TRBV6-5 and TRBJ1-2, with D possibly being TRBD1 (6 bases). Germline V gene lookup returns CDR1 MNHEY and CDR2 SVGAGI. The length of the CDR3 is 12 residues. Trimming took off 11 bases at V and 4 bases at J, with 14 bases between the two ends. The CDR3 is CASRGRLYGYTF. The CDR3 nucleotides are TGTGCCTCCAGGGGACGGCTCTATGGCTACACCTTC.

This clonotype ranks as large. This chain links TRBV6-7 with TRBJ2-3; 10 bases are shared with TRBD2. TRBV6-7 carries the ORF label, with uncertain function. With 10 bases clipped from V and 5 bases from J, the junction kept 6 bases outside the gene matches. CDR3 length: 13 residues. CDR3 loop: CANIAGGLDTQYF. In DNA form, the CDR3 reads TGTGCCAACATAGCGGGGGGATTAGATACGCAGTATTTT.